This paragraph reports one TCR beta chain. The antigen is unknown. The sample originates from a study of long-term antiretroviral therapy in people with HIV. Version v3.0 of the immunoSEQ assay ran at survey level. Profiling relied on immunoSEQ multiplex PCR, and the TCRdb table lists in-frame clones only, not all of them. The top ten hold 15% to 20% of the sample, which has over 10,000 clones, approximately 80% seen once. The CDR3 contains 18 residues. The V gene lost 3 bases and the J gene lost 7 bases, with 24 bases spanning the gap. Germline V gene data show CDR1 as MNHNS and CDR2 as SASEGT. The study, taken as a whole, reports: At every time point, clones expanded before ART dominated the repertoire. No data were available on ART adherence, viral resistance or therapy changes. Repertoires looked antigen-experienced, with only a slight naive shift after ART. Relative to transplant donor controls, diversity remained lower despite increasing after ART.

V and J are TRBV6-1 and TRBJ2-2; maybe TRBD1 (5 bases). Sample: unsorted PBMCs, taken 0.5 years before starting antiretroviral therapy. This clonotype was obtained from a woman aged 40 to 50 with HIV. For the CDR3, the DNA is TGTGCCAGCAGTGAGCCCTACCCCGTTCTGCAGGGTGGCGGGGAGCTGTTTTTT. Protein: CASSEPYPVLQGGGELFF.